The TCR beta chain under discussion was sequenced for a study of blood T cells in healthy people across ages. Trimming took off 0 bases at V and 9 bases at J, with 15 bases between the two ends. The CDR3 is 15 amino acids. Germline loops: CDR1 LGHDT, CDR2 YNNKEL (reference sequence). This clonotype was counted between two and nine times. It was with a sample-barcoded 5' primer and a J-beta primer mix that a second PCR of roughly 7 to 12 cycles was run. TCRdb ran MiXCR on the 5' RACE reads and lists one entry per CDR3 protein. Of 1.6 million or so distinct CDR3 sequences listed, around 35% are singletons.

The sequencing sample was made of blood. The sequence came from a woman aged 25 to 39 in good health. This chain connects TRBV3-1 to TRBJ1-5; D is ambiguous. In nucleotides, the CDR3 is TGTGCCAGCAGCCAAGAGAGTACGGCCGGGTGGCCCCAGCATTTT. Its protein product is CASSQESTAGWPQHF.